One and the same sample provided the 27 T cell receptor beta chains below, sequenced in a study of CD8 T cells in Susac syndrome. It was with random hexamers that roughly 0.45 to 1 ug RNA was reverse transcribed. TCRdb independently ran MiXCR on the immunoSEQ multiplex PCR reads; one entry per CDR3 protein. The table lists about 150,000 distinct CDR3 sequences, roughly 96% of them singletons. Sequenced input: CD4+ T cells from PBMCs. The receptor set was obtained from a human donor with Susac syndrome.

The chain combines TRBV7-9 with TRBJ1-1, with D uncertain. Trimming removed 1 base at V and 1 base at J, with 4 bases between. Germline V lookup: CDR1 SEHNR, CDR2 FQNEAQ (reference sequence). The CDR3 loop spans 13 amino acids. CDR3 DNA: TGTGCCAGCAGCTTAGGATGGAACACTGAAGCTTTCTTT. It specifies CASSLGWNTEAFF.

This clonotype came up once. The CDR3 sequence is CSARDGTGSETQYF. CDR3 nucleotides: TGCAGTGCTAGAGATGGGACAGGGTCTGAGACCCAGTACTTC. This rearrangement joins TRBV20-1 to TRBJ2-5; 9 bases are a match to TRBD1. The CDR3 has 14 residues. The germline gives CDR1 DFQATT, CDR2 SNEGSKA (reference sequence). With V trimmed by 0 bases and J by 5 bases, 4 bases remained unmatched.

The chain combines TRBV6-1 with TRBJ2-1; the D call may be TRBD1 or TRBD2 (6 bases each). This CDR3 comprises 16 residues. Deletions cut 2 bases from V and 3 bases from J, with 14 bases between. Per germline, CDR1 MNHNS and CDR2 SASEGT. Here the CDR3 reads CASSESPGALYNEQFF. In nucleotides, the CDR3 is TGTGCCAGCAGTGAATCCCCGGGGGCGCTCTACAATGAGCAGTTCTTC.

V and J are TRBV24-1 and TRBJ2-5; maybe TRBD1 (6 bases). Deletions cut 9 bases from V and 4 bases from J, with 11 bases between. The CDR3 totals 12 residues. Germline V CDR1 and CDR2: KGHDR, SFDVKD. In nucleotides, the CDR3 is TGTGCCACCGACCAAGGGGGAGAGACCCAGTACTTC. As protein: CATDQGGETQYF.

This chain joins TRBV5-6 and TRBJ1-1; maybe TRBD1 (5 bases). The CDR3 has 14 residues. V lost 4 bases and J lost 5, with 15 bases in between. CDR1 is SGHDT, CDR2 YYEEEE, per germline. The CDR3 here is CASSLGRRGTEAFF. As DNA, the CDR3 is TGTGCCAGCAGCCTTGGCAGGAGGGGTACTGAAGCTTTCTTT.

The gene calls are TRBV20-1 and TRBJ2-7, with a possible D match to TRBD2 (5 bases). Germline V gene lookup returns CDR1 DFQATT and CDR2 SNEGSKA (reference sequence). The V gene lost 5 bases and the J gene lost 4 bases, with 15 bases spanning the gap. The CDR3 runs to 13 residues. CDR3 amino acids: CSARTGNPYEQYF. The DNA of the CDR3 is TGCAGTGCTCGCACGGGAAACCCATACGAGCAGTACTTC.

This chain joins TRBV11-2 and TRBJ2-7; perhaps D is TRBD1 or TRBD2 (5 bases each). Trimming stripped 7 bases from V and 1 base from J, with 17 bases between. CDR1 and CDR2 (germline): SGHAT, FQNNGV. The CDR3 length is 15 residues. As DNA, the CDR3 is TGTGCCAGCACGAAAGACAGCCCGGGGTCCTACGAGCAGTACTTC. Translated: CASTKDSPGSYEQYF.

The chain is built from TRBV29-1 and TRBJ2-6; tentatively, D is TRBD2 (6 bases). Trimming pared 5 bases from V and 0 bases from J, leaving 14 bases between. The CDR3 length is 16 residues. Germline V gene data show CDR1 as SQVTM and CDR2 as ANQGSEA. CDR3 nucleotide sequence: TGCAGCGTTCGTTGGCGGGAAAGCTCTGGGGCCAACGTCCTGACTTTC. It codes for CSVRWRESSGANVLTF.

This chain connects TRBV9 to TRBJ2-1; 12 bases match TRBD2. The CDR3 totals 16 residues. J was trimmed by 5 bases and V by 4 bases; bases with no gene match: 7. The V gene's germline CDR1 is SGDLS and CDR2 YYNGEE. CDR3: CASSPGLAGIDNEQFF. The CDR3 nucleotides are TGTGCCAGCAGCCCCGGACTAGCGGGGATTGACAATGAGCAGTTCTTC. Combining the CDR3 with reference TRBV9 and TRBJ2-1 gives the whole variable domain DSGVTQTPKHLITATGQRVTLRCSPRSGDLSVYWYQQSLDQGLQFLIQYYNGEERAKGNILERFSAQQFPDLHSELNLSSLELGDSALYFCASSPGLAGIDNEQFFGPGTRLTVL.

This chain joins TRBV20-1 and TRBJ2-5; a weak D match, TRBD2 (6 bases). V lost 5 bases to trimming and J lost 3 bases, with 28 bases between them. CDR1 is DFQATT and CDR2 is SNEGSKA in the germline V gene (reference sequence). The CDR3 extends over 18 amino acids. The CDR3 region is CSAPTLSPNAGRKETQYF. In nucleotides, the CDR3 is TGCAGTGCTCCTACCCTCTCCCCGAACGCGGGGAGGAAAGAGACCCAGTACTTC.

The CDR3 reads CSAREPLGDGYTF. Written as DNA, the CDR3 is TGCAGTGCGAGGGAGCCCTTAGGTGATGGCTACACCTTC. This sequence joins TRBV20-1 and TRBJ1-2; D not resolved. From germline, CDR1 is DFQATT and CDR2 SNEGSKA (reference sequence). The V and J ends lost 6 bases and 6 bases respectively, with 17 bases between them. The CDR3 loop spans 13 amino acids.

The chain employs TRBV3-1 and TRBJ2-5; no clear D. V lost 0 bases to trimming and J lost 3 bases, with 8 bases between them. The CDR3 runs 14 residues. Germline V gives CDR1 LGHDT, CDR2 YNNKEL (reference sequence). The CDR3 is CASSQDPGEETQYF. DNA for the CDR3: TGTGCCAGCAGCCAAGATCCTGGAGAAGAGACCCAGTACTTC.

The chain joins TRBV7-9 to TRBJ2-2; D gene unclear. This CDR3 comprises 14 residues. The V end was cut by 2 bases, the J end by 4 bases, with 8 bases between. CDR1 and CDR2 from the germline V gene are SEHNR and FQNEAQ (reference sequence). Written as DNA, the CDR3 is TGTGCCAGCAGCTTATCGCAGGTCACCGGGGAGCTGTTTTTT. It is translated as CASSLSQVTGELFF.

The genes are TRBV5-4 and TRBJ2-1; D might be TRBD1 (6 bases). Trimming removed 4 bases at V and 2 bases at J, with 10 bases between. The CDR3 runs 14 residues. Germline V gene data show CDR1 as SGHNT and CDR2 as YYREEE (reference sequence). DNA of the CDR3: TGTGCCAGCAGCGGGGGCCGAACCTACAATGAGCAGTTCTTC. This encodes CASSGGRTYNEQFF. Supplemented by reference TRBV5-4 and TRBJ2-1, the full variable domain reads ETGVTQSPTHLIKTRGQQVTLRCSSQSGHNTVSWYQQALGQGPQFIFQYYREEENGRGNFPPRFSGLQFPNYSSELNVNALELDDSALYLCASSGGRTYNEQFFGPGTRLTVL.

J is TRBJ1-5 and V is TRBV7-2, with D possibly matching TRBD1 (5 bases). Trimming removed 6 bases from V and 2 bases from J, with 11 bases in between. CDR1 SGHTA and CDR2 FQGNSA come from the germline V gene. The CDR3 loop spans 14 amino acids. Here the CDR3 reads CASSSGTGNQPQHF. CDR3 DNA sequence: TGTGCCAGCAGTTCAGGGACGGGCAATCAGCCCCAGCATTTT.

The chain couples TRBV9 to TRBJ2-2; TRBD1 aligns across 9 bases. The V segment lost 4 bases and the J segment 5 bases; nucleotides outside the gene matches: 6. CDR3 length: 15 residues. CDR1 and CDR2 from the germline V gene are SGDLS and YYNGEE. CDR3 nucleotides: TGTGCCAGCAGCCCGGGACAGGGTATGACCGGGGAGCTGTTTTTT. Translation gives CASSPGQGMTGELFF.

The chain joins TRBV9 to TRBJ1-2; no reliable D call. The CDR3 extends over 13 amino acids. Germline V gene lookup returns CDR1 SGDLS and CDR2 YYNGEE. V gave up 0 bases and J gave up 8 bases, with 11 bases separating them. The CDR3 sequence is CASSVGWVKGYTF. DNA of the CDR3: TGTGCCAGCAGCGTAGGCTGGGTTAAGGGCTACACCTTC.

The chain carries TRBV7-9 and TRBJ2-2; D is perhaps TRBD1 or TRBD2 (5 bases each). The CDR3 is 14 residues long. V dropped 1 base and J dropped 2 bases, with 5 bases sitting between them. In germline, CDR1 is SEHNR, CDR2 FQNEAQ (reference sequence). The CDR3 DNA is TGTGCCAGCAGCTTAGGGGACAACACCGGGGAGCTGTTTTTT. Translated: CASSLGDNTGELFF.

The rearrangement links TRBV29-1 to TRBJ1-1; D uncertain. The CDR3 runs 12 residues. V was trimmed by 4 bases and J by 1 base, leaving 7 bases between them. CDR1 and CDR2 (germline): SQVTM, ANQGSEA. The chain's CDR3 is CSVGERNTEAFF. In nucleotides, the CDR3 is TGCAGCGTTGGAGAAAGGAACACTGAAGCTTTCTTT.

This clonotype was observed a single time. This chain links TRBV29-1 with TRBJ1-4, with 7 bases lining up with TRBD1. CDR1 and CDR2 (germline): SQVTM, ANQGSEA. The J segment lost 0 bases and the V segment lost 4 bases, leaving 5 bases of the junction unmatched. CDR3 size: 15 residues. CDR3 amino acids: CSVGDRPTTNEKLFF. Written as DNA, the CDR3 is TGCAGCGTTGGGGACAGACCTACAACTAATGAAAAACTGTTTTTT. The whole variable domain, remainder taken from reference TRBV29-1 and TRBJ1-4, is SAVISQKPSRDICQRGTSLTIQCQVDSQVTMMFWYRQQPGQSLTLIATANQGSEATYESGFVIDKFPISRPNLTFSTLTVSNMSPEDSSIYLCSVGDRPTTNEKLFFGSGTQLSVL.

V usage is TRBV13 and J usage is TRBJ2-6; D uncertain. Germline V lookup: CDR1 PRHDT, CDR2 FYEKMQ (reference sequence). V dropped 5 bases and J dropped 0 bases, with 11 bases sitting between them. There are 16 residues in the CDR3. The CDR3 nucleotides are TGTGCCAGCAGCCCACAAGGCCGCTCTGGGGCCAACGTCCTGACTTTC. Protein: CASSPQGRSGANVLTF. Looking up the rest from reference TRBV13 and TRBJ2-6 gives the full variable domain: AAGVIQSPRHLIKEKRETATLKCYPIPRHDTVYWYQQGPGQDPQFLISFYEKMQSDKGSIPDRFSAQQFSDYHSELNMSSLELGDSALYFCASSPQGRSGANVLTFGAGSRLTVL.

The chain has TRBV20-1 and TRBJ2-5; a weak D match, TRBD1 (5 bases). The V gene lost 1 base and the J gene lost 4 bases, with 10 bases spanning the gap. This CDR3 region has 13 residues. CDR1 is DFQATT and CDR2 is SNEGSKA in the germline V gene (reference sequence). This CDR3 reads CSARAPGLETQYF. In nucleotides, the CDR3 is TGCAGTGCTAGAGCCCCAGGGCTAGAGACCCAGTACTTC.

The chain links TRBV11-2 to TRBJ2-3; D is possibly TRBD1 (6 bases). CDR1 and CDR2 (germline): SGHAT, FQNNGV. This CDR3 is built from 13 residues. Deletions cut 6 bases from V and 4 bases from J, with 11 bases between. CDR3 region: CASRLQGADTQYF. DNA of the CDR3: TGTGCCAGCAGATTACAGGGTGCAGATACGCAGTATTTT.

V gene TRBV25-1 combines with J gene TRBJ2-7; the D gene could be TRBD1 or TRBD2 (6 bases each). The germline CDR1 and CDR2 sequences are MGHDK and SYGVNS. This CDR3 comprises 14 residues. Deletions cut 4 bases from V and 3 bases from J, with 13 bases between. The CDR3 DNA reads TGTGCCAGCAGTGGGAGGGACATCATCTACGAGCAGTACTTC. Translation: CASSGRDIIYEQYF.

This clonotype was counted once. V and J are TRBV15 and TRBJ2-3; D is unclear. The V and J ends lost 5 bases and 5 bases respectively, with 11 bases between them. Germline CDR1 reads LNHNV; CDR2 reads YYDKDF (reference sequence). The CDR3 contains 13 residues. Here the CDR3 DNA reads TGTGCCACCAGCCTAGATCAGAGAGATACGCAGTATTTT. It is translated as CATSLDQRDTQYF.

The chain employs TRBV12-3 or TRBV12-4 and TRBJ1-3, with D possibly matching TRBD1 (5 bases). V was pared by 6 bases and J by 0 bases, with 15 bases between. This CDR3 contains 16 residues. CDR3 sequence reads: CASRKGRHSSGNTIYF. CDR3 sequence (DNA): TGTGCCAGCAGAAAGGGACGGCACTCCTCTGGAAACACCATATATTTT.

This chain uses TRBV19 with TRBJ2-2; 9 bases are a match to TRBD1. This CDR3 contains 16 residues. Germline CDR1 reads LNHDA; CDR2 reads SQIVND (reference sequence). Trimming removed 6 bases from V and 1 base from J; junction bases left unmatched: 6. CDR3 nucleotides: TGTGCCAGTAGGAGGCCGGGACAGGGGAACACCGGGGAGCTGTTTTTT. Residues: CASRRPGQGNTGELFF.